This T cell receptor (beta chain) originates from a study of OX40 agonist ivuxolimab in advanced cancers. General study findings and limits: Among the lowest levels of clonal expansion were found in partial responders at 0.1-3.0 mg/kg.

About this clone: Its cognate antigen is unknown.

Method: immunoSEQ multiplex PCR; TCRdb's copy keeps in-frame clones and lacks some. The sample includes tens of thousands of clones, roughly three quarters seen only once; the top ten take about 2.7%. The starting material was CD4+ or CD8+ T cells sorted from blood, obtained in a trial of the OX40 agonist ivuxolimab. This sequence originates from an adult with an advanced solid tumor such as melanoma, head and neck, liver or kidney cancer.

The CDR3 loop reads CAISALTGLAGDNEQFF. In DNA form, the CDR3 reads TGTGCCATCAGTGCGCTAACGGGACTAGCGGGAGACAATGAGCAGTTCTTC. J is TRBJ2-1 and V is TRBV10-3; 14 bases fit TRBD2. This CDR3 is built from 17 residues. Germline V gene lookup returns CDR1 ENHRY and CDR2 SYGVKD. Trimming removed 4 bases from V and 5 bases from J; junction bases left unmatched: 7.